This is a list of T cell receptor beta chains from one sample in a study of shared clonotypes between healthy human individuals. The assay was immunoSEQ multiplex PCR, and TCRdb's table has in-frame clones only and misses some. The sample has around 940,000 clones, 70% to 85% seen once. Sequenced: memory CD4+ T cells sorted from blood. The receptors derive from a young man in good health. Both conserved end residues are part of each CDR3. The D gene is left open where the match is weak. The size entry is marked missing in some rows and otherwise reads once, few, many or a size class.

J gene | D gene | clone size | V gene | CDR3 DNA | CDR3 protein
TRBJ1-3 | NA | once | TRBV6-5 | TGTGCCAGCAGCAGGAGGGCTGGAAACACCATATATTTT | CASSRRAGNTIYF
TRBJ2-7 | NA | NA | TRBV11-2 | TGTGCCAGCAGCTTAGACAACACCTACGAGCAGTACTTC | CASSLDNTYEQYF
TRBJ2-7 | NA | once | TRBV28 | TGTGCCAGCAGTTCCCTTGCGCGGGACTCCTACGAGCAGTACTTC | CASSSLARDSYEQYF
TRBJ2-1 | TRBD2 | NA | TRBV10-3 | TGTGCCATCAGTGAGGGACTAGCGGGAGCCCATGAGCAGTTCTTC | CAISEGLAGAHEQFF
TRBJ1-1 | NA | NA | TRBV6-1 | TGTGCCAGCAGTGATACAGCGTTTGAAGCTTTCTTT | CASSDTAFEAFF
TRBJ2-5 | TRBD2 | NA | TRBV18 | TGTGCCAGCTCACCCAGGTCAGCGGGGGGAGAGACCCAGTACTTC | CASSPRSAGGETQYF
TRBJ2-3 | NA | NA | TRBV19 | TGTGCCAGTAGTGGATGGGATACGCAGTATTTT | CASSGWDTQYF
TRBJ1-2 | NA | NA | TRBV28 | TGTGCCAGCAGGCAGGGTATTGGGAGCTATGGCTACACCTTC | CASRQGIGSYGYTF
TRBJ1-2 | NA | NA | TRBV20-1 | TGCAGTGCTCCAGTGTTCGGCTACACCTTC | CSAPVFGYTF
TRBJ2-3 | TRBD2 | NA | TRBV5-1 | TGCGCCAGCAGCTCGAGCGGGGGGGCAACTAGCACAGATACGCAGTATTTT | CASSSSGGATSTDTQYF
TRBJ1-5 | TRBD1 | NA | TRBV28 | TGTGCCAGCAGGGGACAGGGAGGCAATCAGCCCCAGCATTTT | CASRGQGGNQPQHF
TRBJ1-4 | TRBD1 | NA | TRBV5-1 | TGCGCCAGCAGCCCCGCCGGACAGGGTGAGGGGGAAAAACTGTTTTTT | CASSPAGQGEGEKLFF
TRBJ2-3 | NA | NA | TRBV7-3 | TGTGCCAGCAGCTTAACGGGGGCGACCACAGATACGCAGTATTTT | CASSLTGATTDTQYF
TRBJ2-1 | TRBD2 | NA | TRBV7-9 | TGTGCCAGCAGCTTTAGCGGGAGCGGCTACAATGAGCAGTTCTTC | CASSFSGSGYNEQFF
TRBJ2-2 | TRBD2 | NA | TRBV7-2 | TGTGCCAGCAGCTTAGTTGCGGGAGTCCTCGGGGAGCTGTTTTTT | CASSLVAGVLGELFF
TRBJ2-2 | NA | NA | TRBV7-9 | TGTGCCAGCAGCTCCAACAAGAACACCGGGGAGCTGTTTTTT | CASSSNKNTGELFF
TRBJ1-6 | NA | NA | TRBV7-8 | TGTGCCAGCAGCCCAACAGAGGTCTATAATTCACCCCTCCACTTT | CASSPTEVYNSPLHF
TRBJ2-5 | NA | NA | TRBV5-4 | TGTGCCAGCAGCTCCCGCCAGGGAGAGACCCAGTACTTC | CASSSRQGETQYF
TRBJ1-5 | NA | NA | TRBV9 | TGTGCCAGCAGCGTAGGTAGGGATAGCAATCAGCCCCAGCATTTT | CASSVGRDSNQPQHF
TRBJ1-2 | NA | NA | TRBV27 | TGTGCCAGCAGTCCGAACCACGGGGGAGCTAACTATGGCTACACCTTC | CASSPNHGGANYGYTF
TRBJ2-6 | NA | NA | TRBV5-1 | TGCGCCAGCAGCCCCTCCTCTGGGGCCAACGTCCTGACTTTC | CASSPSSGANVLTF
TRBJ2-1 | NA | once | TRBV19 | TGTGCCAGTAGTATAAGACTTGAGCCCTACAATGAGCAGTTCTTC | CASSIRLEPYNEQFF
TRBJ2-7 | TRBD2 | NA | TRBV4-1 | TGCGCCAGCAGCCAAGGACTAGCGGGAGTCTACGAGCAGTACTTC | CASSQGLAGVYEQYF
TRBJ2-3 | TRBD1 | NA | TRBV9 | TGTGCCAGCAGCGCGACGGACAGGGCATGGGACACAGATACGCAGTATTTT | CASSATDRAWDTDTQYF